This TCR beta chain was captured by sequencing in a study of breast tumors, draining lymph nodes, adjacent tissues (dated by TCRdb to the mid-2010s). Study-wide context: Breast cancer patients provided tumor, adjacent nontumor tissue and axillary lymph nodes, and the study compared the TCR beta repertoires across these three sources. In human breast cancer, the study set out to evaluate how tumor, surrounding tissue and draining lymph node repertoires relate to one another and whether T cells may move between these sites.

Via the germline V gene (reference sequence), CDR1 is LNHDA and CDR2 SQIVND. V has 1 base trimmed and J has 2 bases trimmed; junction bases matching no gene number 6. CDR3 length: 17 amino acids, cysteine to phenylalanine. The entry retains the CDR3 DNA only, 51 bases that are in frame from base 1. Paper-wide results and their limitations: The study presented the conclusion that tumor T cells originate in lymph nodes as consistent with a hypothesis, not as something directly demonstrated. Tumors showed preferential V and J gene usage, and their T-cell repertoire diversity fell below that of lymph nodes yet above that of nontumor tissue. The data were considered consistent with most tumor T cells being derived from the lymph node and subsequently expanding within tumor tissue. Tumor and nontumor tissue repertoires were found to be significantly more similar in luminal-like than in basal-like breast cancer.

This sample was sequenced with an Illumina HiSeq 2000. Multiplex PCR amplification was used to generate the TCR beta chain libraries. The amplified TCR beta chain products were analyzed by high-throughput sequencing. The public reads were reprocessed in TCRdb via fastp at Q25 and MiXCR, keeping in-frame beta chains. One record per CDR3 amino acid sequence lists the most common genes and DNA. Recorded for this sample are tens of thousands of distinct CDR3 sequences; approximately 19% of them occurred a single time. Around 2.4% of the sample goes to the ten largest clones. Concerning this clonotype itself: The specificity of this receptor is unknown. No base qualities exist here, and no much larger clone lies one base off it.

The axillary draining lymph nodes of breast cancer patients were the source of the lymph node samples. The TCR was taken from a female donor with breast cancer. Some clones in this sample may be carry-over from other donors' samples. The sample taken for sequencing was axillary lymph node tissue. The V and J genes are TRBV19 and TRBJ2-3; TRBD2 agrees with 10 junctional bases. The nucleotide sequence is TGTGCCAGTAGTATAGCATGGACTAGCGGAAACACAGATACGCAGTATTTT. It codes for CASSIAWTSGNTDTQYF.